The next 19 T cell receptor beta chains were all read from a single sample in a study of blood T cell repertoires in COVID-19. Sequencing used immunoSEQ multiplex PCR; TCRdb keeps in-frame clones, though not all of them. The repertoire includes approximately 190,000 clones, roughly 80% of them detected once, and around 15% sits in the top ten. Source material: peripheral blood. All receptors come from a man aged 55 to 70 with active or convalescent COVID-19.

V is TRBV7-2 and J is TRBJ1-1; D unclear. The CDR3 runs 14 residues. Germline V gives CDR1 SGHTA, CDR2 FQGNSA. The ends were cut back, 2 bases at V and 5 bases at J, with 12 bases in the middle. CDR3 sequence (DNA): TGTGCCAGCAGCTTAACCAGTCGGAGGACTGAAGCTTTCTTT. It yields the protein CASSLTSRRTEAFF.

In this sample, this clone turned up once. This chain joins TRBV29-1 and TRBJ2-2; D remains ambiguous. V was cut by 6 bases and J by 1 base, with 9 bases left in between. This CDR3 has 13 residues. Looked up from germline, CDR1 is SQVTM and CDR2 is ANQGSEA. DNA of the CDR3: TGCAGCGTCAACACATGGAACACCGGGGAGCTGTTTTTT. Encoded protein: CSVNTWNTGELFF.

The chain joins TRBV5-5 to TRBJ2-1; D gene unclear. Germline assignment: CDR1 SGHKS and CDR2 YYEKEE (reference sequence). The ends were cut back, 0 bases at V and 3 bases at J, with 7 bases in the middle. This CDR3 comprises 14 residues. For the CDR3, the DNA is TGTGCCAGCAGCTTGGGAGGCGACTACAATGAGCAGTTCTTC. Translated, it gives CASSLGGDYNEQFF. Full variable domain (remainder filled in from reference TRBV5-5 and TRBJ2-1): DAGVTQSPTHLIKTRGQQVTLRCSPISGHKSVSWYQQVLGQGPQFIFQYYEKEERGRGNFPDRFSARQFPNYSSELNVNALLLGDSALYLCASSLGGDYNEQFFGPGTRLTVL.

This clone appeared a few times. This chain joins TRBV5-1 and TRBJ1-5, with 9 positions matching TRBD1. With V trimmed by 0 bases and J by 7 bases, 2 bases remained unmatched. The length of the CDR3 is 14 residues. CDR1 is SGHRS, CDR2 YFSETQ, per germline. For the CDR3, the DNA is TGCGCCAGCAGCTTGGCTACAGGGGGCCAGCCCCAGCATTTT. Translation gives CASSLATGGQPQHF. Based on the CDR3 plus reference TRBV5-1 and TRBJ1-5, the full variable domain is KAGVTQTPRYLIKTRGQQVTLSCSPISGHRSVSWYQQTPGQGLQFLFEYFSETQRNKGNFPGRFSGRQFSNSRSEMNVSTLELGDSALYLCASSLATGGQPQHFGDGTRLSIL.

The V gene is TRBV16, the J gene TRBJ1-1; D gene ambiguous. Trimming pared 5 bases from V and 3 bases from J, leaving 13 bases between. Germline V gives CDR1 KGHSY, CDR2 FQNENV. The CDR3 loop spans 14 amino acids. In DNA form, the CDR3 reads TGTGCCAGCAGCAGGGAGGGTCTGGACACTGAAGCTTTCTTT. It codes for CASSREGLDTEAFF.

This chain uses TRBV20-1 with TRBJ1-2; 9 bases align to TRBD1. Per germline, CDR1 DFQATT and CDR2 SNEGSKA (reference sequence). V dropped 3 bases and J dropped 5; count of bases not matched to a gene: 10. The CDR3 is made up of 15 amino acids. As DNA, the CDR3 is TGCAGTGCTAGTCTTTACGGGACAGGGACTTATGGCTACACCTTC. Protein sequence: CSASLYGTGTYGYTF.

The chain has TRBV7-8 and TRBJ1-1; 8 nucleotides align to TRBD1. Trimming at V came to 5 bases and at J to 2 bases, leaving 10 bases not matched to a gene. The CDR3 has 16 residues. Germline V gene data show CDR1 as SGHVS and CDR2 as FQNEAQ. The chain's CDR3 is CASSPFPAGGNTEAFF. CDR3 in DNA: TGTGCCAGCAGCCCATTCCCGGCAGGGGGCAACACTGAAGCTTTCTTT.

The chain couples TRBV18 to TRBJ2-1, with D unclear. V lost 3 bases and J lost 4, with 16 bases in between. CDR3 length: 16 residues. Germline loops: CDR1 KGHSH, CDR2 LQKENI. The CDR3 sequence is CASSPFKPARYNEQFF. The CDR3 DNA is TGTGCCAGCTCACCCTTCAAGCCGGCTAGATACAATGAGCAGTTCTTC.

The gene calls are TRBV19 and TRBJ2-5; tentative D call: TRBD2 (6 bases). Germline V gene data show CDR1 as LNHDA and CDR2 as SQIVND (reference sequence). With 3 bases removed from V and 5 bases from J, the gap between germline ends came to 19 bases. There are 16 residues in the CDR3. CDR3 in DNA: TGTGCCAGTAGTATGGAGGGTTTTGGGCGGGCGGAGACCCAGTACTTC. Translation: CASSMEGFGRAETQYF.

The chain couples TRBV7-9 to TRBJ1-5; no definite D call. The germline V gene has CDR1 SEHNR and CDR2 FQNEAQ (reference sequence). V shed 5 bases and J shed 4 bases, with 12 bases lying between them. CDR3 length: 14 residues. For the CDR3, the DNA is TGTGCCAGCAGCCGAGAATTGAATAATCAGCCCCAGCATTTT. Protein sequence: CASSRELNNQPQHF.

The V call is TRBV5-1, the J call TRBJ2-7, with a weak D call TRBD1 (5 bases). The CDR3 is 13 residues long. From germline, CDR1 is SGHRS and CDR2 YFSETQ. V was clipped by 5 bases and J by 3 bases, with 12 bases between them. The CDR3 loop reads CASRSRTLYEQYF. The CDR3 region has the DNA TGCGCCAGCAGAAGCAGGACACTCTACGAGCAGTACTTC.

The V and J genes are TRBV6-5 and TRBJ1-4, with TRBD1 identical over 11 bases. The trim removed 4 bases at V and 10 bases at J, leaving 8 bases unmatched. The CDR3 consists of 15 residues. Germline values: CDR1 MNHEY, CDR2 SVGAGI. In DNA form, the CDR3 reads TGTGCCAGCAGTTCATCAGGACAGGGGGCGCGAAAACTGTTTTTT. This gives the protein CASSSSGQGARKLFF.

This chain's CDR3 is CASSLGTGETQYF. In DNA, the CDR3 is TGTGCCAGCAGCTTAGGGACTGGAGAGACCCAGTACTTC. This chain links TRBV7-2 with TRBJ2-5; weak D call: TRBD2 (5 bases). Germline CDR1 is SGHTA and CDR2 is FQGNSA. This CDR3 has 13 amino acids. V was clipped by 1 base and J by 4 bases, with 7 bases between them.

The J gene is TRBJ1-1, the V gene TRBV7-9; D call uncertain. V dropped 2 bases and J dropped 1 base, with 8 bases sitting between them. The CDR3 consists of 14 residues. Germline V gene sequence: CDR1 SEHNR, CDR2 FQNEAQ (reference sequence). The CDR3 loop reads CASSLLSGNTEAFF. The CDR3 nucleotides are TGTGCCAGCAGCTTATTATCAGGGAACACTGAAGCTTTCTTT.

V and J are TRBV11-2 and TRBJ2-3, with a tentative D call TRBD2 (7 bases). Germline values: CDR1 SGHAT, CDR2 FQNNGV. The CDR3 is made up of 16 amino acids. V dropped 5 bases and J dropped 4 bases, with 19 bases sitting between them. CDR3 region: CASSPMRGGLPDTQYF. For the CDR3, the DNA is TGTGCCAGCAGCCCTATGAGGGGGGGGCTGCCAGATACGCAGTATTTT.

This chain joins TRBV12-3 or TRBV12-4 and TRBJ2-7; D remains ambiguous. The V gene lost 5 bases and the J gene lost 0 bases, with 8 bases spanning the gap. The CDR3 extends over 13 amino acids. The CDR3, as DNA: TGTGCCAGCAGTCCACCAGACTCCTACGAGCAGTACTTC. Its protein product is CASSPPDSYEQYF.

The chain's CDR3 is CASSLAGQGANYGYTF. CDR3 nucleotides: TGTGCCAGCAGCTTAGCGGGACAGGGCGCTAACTATGGCTACACCTTC. J is TRBJ1-2 and V is TRBV7-8; 9 bases align to TRBD1. This CDR3 has 16 amino acids. CDR1 and CDR2 (germline): SGHVS, FQNEAQ. Trimming cost V 0 bases and J 0 bases; bases outside gene matches: 2.

V gene TRBV7-2 combines with J gene TRBJ2-3; maybe TRBD2 (7 bases). The CDR3 has 16 residues. Germline CDR1 SGHTA, CDR2 FQGNSA. V lost 3 bases to trimming and J lost 3 bases, with 16 bases between them. CDR3 sequence (DNA): TGTGCCAGCAGCTTGGTCGGGGGCGGGAGTACAGATACGCAGTATTTT. As protein: CASSLVGGGSTDTQYF.

V gene TRBV13 combines with J gene TRBJ2-7, with a weak D call TRBD2 (5 bases). The V and J ends lost 3 bases and 6 bases respectively, with 9 bases between them. The CDR3 is made up of 12 amino acids. Germline values: CDR1 PRHDT, CDR2 FYEKMQ (reference sequence). CDR3 sequence reads: CASSLPEGEQYF. The CDR3 DNA is TGTGCCAGCAGCTTGCCCGAGGGCGAGCAGTACTTC.